Below, 10 T cell receptor beta chains from the same sample are listed, as sequenced in a study of blood T cell repertoires in COVID-19. TCRdb keeps only in-frame clones here, not all; method: immunoSEQ multiplex PCR. The repertoire holds over 250,000 clones, with 87% as singletons. Input material: peripheral blood. These receptors all stem from a woman in her thirties or forties who had recovered from COVID-19.

The V call is TRBV4-1, the J call TRBJ1-2, with 9 nucleotides matching TRBD1. From germline, CDR1 is MGHRA and CDR2 YSYEKL. This CDR3 has 17 amino acids. Trimming at V came to 1 base and at J to 2 bases, leaving 8 bases not matched to a gene. The CDR3 DNA is TGCGCCAGCAGCCAAGGTCTTACCGGGACAGGGAACTATGGCTACACCTTC. This sequence encodes CASSQGLTGTGNYGYTF.

This clone has a handful of counts. The germline gene is not matched at one end of the junction; a read error may be the cause. The chain couples TRBV7-7 to TRBJ2-1; D might be TRBD2 (5 bases). The CDR3 loop spans 17 amino acids. CDR1 and CDR2 from the germline V gene are SSHAT and FNYEAQ (reference sequence). CDR3 loop: CASSGLPGRSSYNEQFF. The CDR3 coding sequence is TGTGCTAGCAGCGGACTCCCCGGGCGAAGCTCCTACAATGAGCAGTTCTTC.

CDR3 nucleotides: TGTGCCAGCAGAACCAACGAGGACTATGGCTACACCTTC. Translation: CASRTNEDYGYTF. The chain recombines TRBV6-5 with TRBJ1-2; no clear D. CDR3 length: 13 residues. The V end lost 6 bases, the J end lost 3 bases, and 11 bases lay between the germline ends. Looked up from germline, CDR1 is MNHEY and CDR2 is SVGAGI.

This clone was detected only a few times. The V gene is TRBV6-2 or TRBV6-3, the J gene TRBJ1-6; maybe TRBD1 (6 bases). The CDR3 spans 15 residues. Per the germline V gene, CDR1 is MNHEY and CDR2 is SVGEGT. With 1 base removed from V and 7 bases from J, the gap between germline ends came to 11 bases. This chain's CDR3 is CASSYFQGTNSPLHF. In DNA form, the CDR3 reads TGTGCCAGCAGTTACTTTCAGGGGACCAATTCACCCCTCCACTTT.

V and J are TRBV6-5 and TRBJ1-1, with D perhaps TRBD1 (5 bases). Germline V gene sequence: CDR1 MNHEY, CDR2 SVGAGI. The CDR3 totals 15 residues. Trimming removed 7 bases at V and 1 base at J, with 16 bases between. Here the CDR3 DNA reads TGTGCCAGCACCCTATTACGCGACAGGAACACTGAAGCTTTCTTT. Translated: CASTLLRDRNTEAFF.

The V and J genes are TRBV20-1 and TRBJ2-7, with D possibly TRBD1 on 7 matching bases. V gave up 3 bases and J gave up 5 bases, with 26 bases separating them. The CDR3 sequence is 17 residues long. The V gene's germline CDR1 is DFQATT and CDR2 SNEGSKA (reference sequence). The CDR3 DNA sequence: TGCAGTGCTAGTAGGAGGGGGAACAGGGGTGGTCGGCACGAGCAGTACTTC. Translated, it gives CSASRRGNRGGRHEQYF.

V and J are TRBV14 and TRBJ1-4; no reliable D call. CDR1 is SGHDN, CDR2 FVKESK, per germline. Trimming pared 6 bases from V and 0 bases from J, leaving 11 bases between. The CDR3 is made up of 15 amino acids. CDR3 loop: CASSPRHSTNEKLFF. CDR3 in DNA: TGTGCCAGCAGTCCGCGGCACTCAACTAATGAAAAACTGTTTTTT. Full variable domain (outside the CDR3, taken from reference TRBV14 and TRBJ1-4): EAGVTQFPSHSVIEKGQTVTLRCDPISGHDNLYWYRRVMGKEIKFLLHFVKESKQDESGMPNNRFLAERTGGTYSTLKVQPAELEDSGVYFCASSPRHSTNEKLFFGSGTQLSVL.

The chain is built from TRBV2 and TRBJ1-2, with 8 bases identical to TRBD1. Trimming at V came to 3 bases and at J to 4 bases, leaving 4 bases not matched to a gene. CDR3 length equals 14 residues. Germline CDR1 and CDR2: SNHLY and FYNNEI. CDR3 nucleotide sequence: TGTGCCAGCAGTGAGCAGGGGGCGCGCTATGGCTACACCTTC. Amino acids: CASSEQGARYGYTF.

The J gene is TRBJ2-1, the V gene TRBV30, with D perhaps matching TRBD2 (5 bases). This CDR3 region has 12 residues. The V and J ends lost 2 bases and 8 bases respectively, with 10 bases between them. Germline V gene lookup returns CDR1 GTSNPN and CDR2 SVGIG (reference sequence). The CDR3 region has the DNA TGTGCCTGGAGTTGGACTGAGGATGAGCAGTTCTTC. This encodes CAWSWTEDEQFF.

This chain joins TRBV7-9 and TRBJ2-7; TRBD1 aligns across 7 bases. J gave up 13 bases and V 5 bases, and 17 bases lay outside the gene matches. Germline V gene sequence: CDR1 SEHNR, CDR2 FQNEAQ (reference sequence). The CDR3 extends over 14 amino acids. The CDR3 DNA sequence: TGTGCCAGCAGCCCAACAGGGGCGGCCTCGGTGGGATACTTC. Protein: CASSPTGAASVGYF.